These T cell receptor beta chains were read from a single sample in a study of T cell changes during pregnancy in multiple sclerosis. TCRdb's copy holds only in-frame clones and misses some; the assay was immunoSEQ multiplex PCR. The sample carries around 35,000 clones, 90% recorded once. This specimen was CD8+ T cells from peripheral blood mononuclear cells, taken in the first trimester of pregnancy. These receptors all stem from a female donor with multiple sclerosis, enrolled in a pregnancy study. Each CDR3 is given with its conserved first and last residue. Fields, in order: V gene, D gene, clone size, J gene, CDR3 protein, CDR3 DNA. The D gene is left open where the match is weak. Size is omitted from some rows. Given values are once, few, many or a class for expanded clones.

TRBV28	-	-	TRBJ1-4	CASSYSIATNEKLFF	TGTGCCAGCAGTTACTCCATTGCAACTAATGAAAAACTGTTTTTT
TRBV6-5	-	-	TRBJ1-1	CASSASSMNTEAFF	TGTGCCAGCAGCGCGTCTTCGATGAACACTGAAGCTTTCTTT
TRBV2	-	-	TRBJ2-5	CASSDGNEETQYF	TGTGCCAGCAGTGACGGTAACGAAGAGACCCAGTACTTC
TRBV10-3	TRBD1	-	TRBJ1-1	CASSQGEATEAFF	TGTGCCAGCTCACAGGGGGAAGCGACTGAAGCTTTCTTT
TRBV27	-	-	TRBJ2-1	CASSLLTTDEQFF	TGTGCCAGCAGTTTATTAACTACCGATGAGCAGTTCTTC
TRBV7-2	TRBD1	once	TRBJ1-2	CASSPDRGLGYGYTF	TGTGCCAGCAGCCCCGACAGGGGGCTCGGCTATGGCTACACCTTC
TRBV16	TRBD2	-	TRBJ2-1	CASSEAGGTYNEQFF	TGTGCCAGCAGCGAAGCGGGAGGGACCTACAATGAGCAGTTCTTC
TRBV7-9	TRBD2	-	TRBJ2-1	CASSLAWGLAVNEQFF	TGTGCCAGCAGCTTAGCGTGGGGACTAGCTGTGAATGAGCAGTTCTTC
TRBV27	-	-	TRBJ2-7	CASSLGGGRYEQYF	TGTGCCAGCAGTTTAGGGGGAGGCAGGTACGAGCAGTACTTC
TRBV5-4	TRBD1	-	TRBJ2-1	CASSYRTGGIDEQFF	TGTGCCAGCAGCTATCGGACAGGGGGCATCGATGAGCAGTTCTTC
TRBV7-2	TRBD1	-	TRBJ2-7	CASSLSSGTGLYEQYF	TGTGCCAGCAGCTTATCATCCGGGACAGGGCTCTACGAGCAGTACTTC
TRBV30	-	-	TRBJ1-1	CAWSFPTGHTEAFF	TGTGCCTGGAGTTTTCCTACAGGGCACACTGAAGCTTTCTTT
TRBV28	TRBD1	-	TRBJ2-7	CASSPTPQGRSYEQYF	TGTGCCAGCAGTCCGACACCACAGGGGCGAAGCTACGAGCAGTACTTC
TRBV27	-	-	TRBJ2-7	CASSDSSHEQYF	TGTGCCAGCAGCGACTCGTCCCACGAGCAGTACTTC
TRBV7-9	-	-	TRBJ1-1	CASGETRFGAFF	TGTGCCAGCGGGGAGACTCGGTTCGGAGCTTTCTTT
TRBV5-1	-	-	TRBJ2-5	CASSLGQIKYF	TGCGCCAGCAGCTTGGGACAGATTAAGTACTTC
TRBV19	TRBD1	-	TRBJ1-5	CASSMTGGTNQPQHF	TGTGCCAGTAGTATGACAGGGGGAACCAATCAGCCCCAGCATTTT
TRBV6-5	TRBD2	few	TRBJ2-1	CASSLAGGRDEQFF	TGTGCCAGCAGCCTAGCGGGAGGGCGGGATGAGCAGTTCTTC
TRBV19	-	-	TRBJ2-7	CASSIWAGKDEQYF	TGTGCCAGTAGTATTTGGGCAGGGAAAGACGAGCAGTACTTC
TRBV19	-	-	TRBJ2-7	CASSMAEEQYF	TGTGCCAGTAGTATGGCGGAGGAGCAGTACTTC
TRBV28	TRBD1	-	TRBJ1-1	CASSSDRRNTEAFF	TGTGCCAGCAGTTCGGACAGGCGGAACACTGAAGCTTTCTTT
TRBV27	-	-	TRBJ2-1	CASSSGVSYNEQFF	TGTGCCAGCAGTTCAGGCGTTTCCTACAATGAGCAGTTCTTC
TRBV4-3	TRBD1	-	TRBJ2-4	CASSQDSTGAAKNIQYF	TGCGCCAGCAGCCAAGATAGTACAGGGGCTGCCAAAAACATTCAGTACTTC
TRBV7-9	TRBD2	-	TRBJ2-1	CASSLGGGRGHEQFF	TGTGCCAGCAGCTTAGGTGGCGGGAGAGGTCATGAGCAGTTCTTC
TRBV19	TRBD2	-	TRBJ2-1	CATSRLAGADNEQFF	TGTGCCACGTCTCGCCTAGCGGGAGCGGACAATGAGCAGTTCTTC
TRBV19	-	-	TRBJ2-7	CASTAGSLGSYEQYF	TGTGCCAGCACGGCGGGATCTCTGGGCTCCTACGAGCAGTACTTC
TRBV5-6	-	-	TRBJ2-3	CASSLPMSDTQYF	TGTGCCAGCAGCTTGCCCATGTCAGATACGCAGTATTTT
TRBV4-1	-	-	TRBJ2-3	CASSLSPDTQYF	TGCGCCAGCAGCCTAAGCCCAGATACGCAGTATTTT
TRBV5-8	-	-	TRBJ1-5	CASRTDSNQPQHF	TGTGCCAGCAGGACAGATAGCAATCAGCCCCAGCATTTT
TRBV7-2	-	-	TRBJ2-7	CASSLVPGKDEQYF	TGTGCCAGCAGCTTAGTCCCCGGGAAGGACGAGCAGTACTTC
TRBV6-1	-	-	TRBJ1-5	CASSPKTETSEPQHF	TGTGCCAGCAGTCCAAAGACAGAGACAAGTGAGCCCCAGCATTTT
TRBV28	TRBD2	-	TRBJ2-4	CASSRPQREGHNIAKNIQYF	TGTGCCAGCAGTCGTCCGCAGCGGGAGGGCCACAATATAGCCAAAAACATTCAGTACTTC
TRBV6-1	TRBD1	-	TRBJ2-7	CASSARTGGYEQYF	TGTGCCAGCAGTGCAAGGACAGGGGGCTACGAGCAGTACTTC
TRBV2	TRBD1	-	TRBJ2-1	CASSGDRENEQFF	TGTGCCAGCAGTGGGGACAGGGAGAACGAGCAGTTCTTC
TRBV5-1	TRBD1	-	TRBJ2-7	CASSPTGYEQYF	TGCGCCAGCAGCCCGACAGGGTACGAGCAGTACTTC
TRBV29-1	-	-	TRBJ1-2	CSVERTDYGYTF	TGCAGCGTTGAAAGGACAGACTATGGCTACACCTTC
TRBV7-9	TRBD2	-	TRBJ2-3	CASDRGGSGKTDTQYF	TGTGCCAGCGACCGGGGGGGGAGCGGGAAAACAGATACGCAGTATTTT
TRBV5-1	-	few	TRBJ1-2	CASSLEGSGYGYTF	TGCGCCAGCAGCTTGGAGGGGTCTGGCTATGGCTACACCTTC
TRBV2	TRBD1	-	TRBJ2-5	CASSHRTGGETQYF	TGTGCCAGCAGCCACAGGACAGGGGGAGAGACCCAGTACTTC
TRBV5-1	-	medium-sized	TRBJ1-1	CASSHVMNTEAFF	TGCGCCAGCAGCCATGTCATGAACACTGAAGCTTTCTTT
TRBV6-6	TRBD1	-	TRBJ1-1	CASSGDRTPHGAFF	TGTGCCAGCAGTGGGGACAGGACGCCCCACGGAGCTTTCTTT
TRBV4-1	-	-	TRBJ1-2	CASSPGGSVGGYTF	TGCGCCAGCAGCCCCGGCGGGTCGGTGGGTGGCTACACCTTC
TRBV4-2	-	-	TRBJ1-5	CASSPYRDSNQPQHF	TGTGCCAGCAGCCCATATCGGGATAGCAATCAGCCCCAGCATTTT
TRBV19	-	-	TRBJ2-3	CASRWDNTDTQYF	TGTGCCAGTAGGTGGGACAACACAGATACGCAGTATTTT
TRBV5-1	TRBD1	-	TRBJ1-1	CASSLGPGGEAFF	TGCGCCAGCAGCTTGGGTCCAGGGGGTGAAGCTTTCTTT
TRBV19	-	-	TRBJ2-5	CATARRAEETQYF	TGTGCCACCGCCCGGCGAGCGGAAGAGACCCAGTACTTC
TRBV7-9	-	-	TRBJ2-7	CASARGYEQYF	TGTGCCAGCGCACGGGGCTACGAGCAGTACTTC
TRBV27	-	-	TRBJ2-7	CASSSGGSSYEQYF	TGTGCCAGCAGTTCTGGCGGAAGCTCCTACGAGCAGTACTTC
TRBV19	-	-	TRBJ1-4	CASSSSGEEKLFF	TGTGCCAGTAGTTCCAGCGGGGAGGAAAAACTGTTTTTT
TRBV15	TRBD2	-	TRBJ2-2	CATSPPGLAETTGELFF	TGTGCCACCAGCCCCCCCGGACTAGCGGAGACGACCGGGGAGCTGTTTTTT
TRBV28	TRBD1	-	TRBJ2-3	CASHNPGQGLADTQYF	TGTGCCAGCCATAACCCGGGACAGGGGCTGGCAGATACGCAGTATTTT
TRBV2	-	-	TRBJ2-7	CASSFGLSYEQYF	TGTGCCAGCAGTTTCGGGTTGTCCTACGAGCAGTACTTC
TRBV5-1	TRBD2	-	TRBJ2-1	CASSWPPSGGAYNEQFF	TGCGCCAGCAGCTGGCCCCCCTCGGGGGGGGCCTACAATGAGCAGTTCTTC
TRBV19	TRBD1	-	TRBJ1-1	CASSTTGGAMNTEAFF	TGTGCCAGTAGTACAACAGGGGGCGCGATGAACACTGAAGCTTTCTTT
TRBV28	-	-	TRBJ2-1	CASSFAAVSYNEQFF	TGTGCCAGCAGTTTCGCGGCGGTCTCCTACAATGAGCAGTTCTTC